This entry lists 3 T cell receptor beta chains sequenced from one sample in a study of chemoradiotherapy in HPV16-positive cancers (dated by TCRdb to 2021 to 2024). To prepare the library, the immunoSEQ multiplex PCR assay was applied. This is the immuneACCESS table as TCRdb keeps it, with only in-frame sequences that have V and J called. A part of the clones is gone; compared with another copy, unresolved V genes explain less than half, and the rest is unexplained. The sample records approximately 23,000 clones, around 73% of which are singletons. The ten largest clones add up to 2% to 3% of the sample. The biological material was taken from a patient who underwent chemoradiotherapy. The receptor set was obtained from a human donor with HPV-associated anogenital cancer.

Worth noting for this clone: Germline and junction disagree at one end, which may indicate a read error. The genes are TRBV10-3 and TRBJ2-7; D remains ambiguous. From germline, CDR1 is ENHRY and CDR2 SYGVKD. This CDR3 contains 16 residues. The CDR3 reads CAISERKTAVTYEQYF. In DNA, the CDR3 is TGCGCCATCAGTGAGAGAAAGACGGCCGTTACCTACGAGCAGTACTTC.

The chain links TRBV2 to TRBJ1-1; a possible D gene is TRBD1 (5 bases). This CDR3 spans 14 amino acids. Germline CDR1 reads SNHLY; CDR2 reads FYNNEI. V lost 6 bases to trimming and J lost 4 bases, with 15 bases between them. CDR3 residues: CASRWEGWSTEAFF. The CDR3 bases are TGTGCCAGCAGATGGGAGGGGTGGTCCACTGAAGCTTTCTTT.

The V call is TRBV18, the J call TRBJ1-5; D is perhaps TRBD1 (5 bases). Germline loops: CDR1 KGHSH, CDR2 LQKENI. The CDR3 runs 15 residues. The germline V and J ends were trimmed by 3 bases and 4 bases, with 13 bases remaining between them. The CDR3 DNA reads as TGTGCCAGCTCACCGAGGGGAGGGAAAAATCAGCCCCAGCATTTT. This codes for CASSPRGGKNQPQHF.